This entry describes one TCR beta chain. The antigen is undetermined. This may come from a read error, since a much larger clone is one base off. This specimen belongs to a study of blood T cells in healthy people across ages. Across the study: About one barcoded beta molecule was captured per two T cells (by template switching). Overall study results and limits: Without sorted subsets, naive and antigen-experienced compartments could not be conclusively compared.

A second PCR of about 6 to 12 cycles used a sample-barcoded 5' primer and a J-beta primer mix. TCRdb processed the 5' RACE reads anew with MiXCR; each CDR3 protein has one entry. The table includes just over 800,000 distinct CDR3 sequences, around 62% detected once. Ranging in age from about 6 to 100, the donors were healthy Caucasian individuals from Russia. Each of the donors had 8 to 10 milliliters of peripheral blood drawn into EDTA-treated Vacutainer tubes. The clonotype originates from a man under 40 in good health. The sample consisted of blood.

CDR3 sequence: CATTVYNEQYF. CDR3 DNA: TGTGCCACCACGGTTTACAATGAGCAGTACTTC. V gene TRBV10-3 combines with J gene TRBJ2-5; no firm D call. The CDR3 runs to 11 residues. The V end lost 10 bases, the J end lost 11 bases, and 17 bases lay between the germline ends. Germline assignment: CDR1 ENHRY and CDR2 SYGVKD.